Reported below is one T cell receptor (beta chain). The CDR3 has 13 amino acids. Germline values: CDR1 LNHDA, CDR2 SQIVND (reference sequence). With V trimmed by 2 bases and J by 12 bases, 9 bases remained unmatched. Per the original methods: Estimation of nucleated cell counts was performed using reference gene primer amplification. Sequenced by immunoSEQ multiplex PCR; TCRdb stores in-frame clones only, minus some. From that table come the V and J calls and clone size; the DNA was used to work out D and trimming. Of 30,000 to 40,000 clones in the sample, 75% to 85% were seen once. This sample stems from a study of blood T cell repertoires in COVID-19.

The sequence derives from a woman aged 70-85 years with acute or convalescent COVID-19. Sequencing was performed on peripheral blood. The chain carries TRBV19 and TRBJ1-1; 7 bases line up with TRBD1. CDR3 nucleotide sequence: TGTGCCAGTAGTATACTCCTGACAGGGTGGACTTTCTTT. Encoded protein: CASSILLTGWTFF.